This is a list of T cell receptor beta chains from one sample in a study of blood T cell repertoires in COVID-19. Using immunoSEQ multiplex PCR, the repertoire was profiled, and TCRdb retains in-frame clones only, with some absent. In the table there are fewer than 200,000 clones, around nine tenths of which are singletons. The sample taken for sequencing was peripheral blood. All receptors come from a woman aged 70-85 years with COVID-19, enrolled during active disease. CDR3s include the opening cysteine and the closing phenylalanine or tryptophan. The D gene is left open where the match is weak. Size values are once, few and many counts, or a class for expanded clones, and some rows have none.

cdr3_nt | cdr3_aa | j_call | d_call | clone_size | v_call
TGTGCCAACTGCCCACGGGACAGTAACTACAATGAGCAGTTCTTC | CANCPRDSNYNEQFF | TRBJ2-1 | TRBD1 | . | TRBV4-2
TGTGCCAGCTTTGTGGGGCTAGCGGCAACCTACGAGCAGTACTTC | CASFVGLAATYEQYF | TRBJ2-7 | TRBD2 | once | TRBV2
TGCAGCGCCTTGGGGAGGGTAGGTGCTTTCTTT | CSALGRVGAFF | TRBJ1-1 | . | . | TRBV29-1
TGTGCCAGCAGCGACAGGGGTGGCTACACCTTC | CASSDRGGYTF | TRBJ1-2 | TRBD1 | . | TRBV7-8
TGTGCCAGTAGTTGGAGGACAGGGGGAGTAGAAAAACTGTTTTTT | CASSWRTGGVEKLFF | TRBJ1-4 | TRBD1 | . | TRBV19
TGCGCCAGCAGCCATGGGCTGGGGGGGATGGGCGAGACCCAGTACTTC | CASSHGLGGMGETQYF | TRBJ2-5 | TRBD2 | . | TRBV4-1
TGCGCCAGCAGTGAGTCGATGGGAGGCTACGAGCAGTACTTC | CASSESMGGYEQYF | TRBJ2-7 | . | . | TRBV10-1
TGTGCCATCAGTGAAGGCAGGGGGACAGATACGCAGTATTTT | CAISEGRGTDTQYF | TRBJ2-3 | TRBD1 | . | TRBV10-3
TGTGCCAGCTCACCGCCGGGACAGGGATGGGAAAAACTGTTTTTT | CASSPPGQGWEKLFF | TRBJ1-4 | TRBD1 | few | TRBV18
TGTGCCAGCGGACTAGCGGGACCGACTCGACCCGGGGAGCTGTTTTTT | CASGLAGPTRPGELFF | TRBJ2-2 | TRBD2 | once | TRBV2
TGTGCCAGCACCCCAGGAGGCAGCGAGAATCAGCCCCAGCATTTT | CASTPGGSENQPQHF | TRBJ1-5 | . | . | TRBV28
TGTGCCAGCGGACTAGCGGGAGCAGGGTACAATGAGCAGTTCTTC | CASGLAGAGYNEQFF | TRBJ2-1 | TRBD2 | . | TRBV6-5
TGTGCCAGCAGCCACTTCTCGCGATTTGACTACAATGAGCAGTTCTTC | CASSHFSRFDYNEQFF | TRBJ2-1 | . | . | TRBV6-2/TRBV6-3
TGCAGTGCTCCAGTTTCCTACGAGCAGTACTTC | CSAPVSYEQYF | TRBJ2-7 | . | . | TRBV20-1
TGTGCCAGCTCACCACCGAAGACAGGGGGAGCACACGAGCAGTACTTC | CASSPPKTGGAHEQYF | TRBJ2-7 | TRBD1 | once | TRBV18
TGTGCCAGCAGCCGACCGGGACAAGCTAACTATGGCTACACCTTC | CASSRPGQANYGYTF | TRBJ1-2 | . | . | TRBV5-6
TGTGCCAGCAGTCCAGCGGGTTCGGGTCTCAATCAGCCCCAGCATTTT | CASSPAGSGLNQPQHF | TRBJ1-5 | . | few | TRBV14
TGTGCCAGCAGTGAGGGGACTAGCAGTGTGGGGGCAGATACGCAGTATTTT | CASSEGTSSVGADTQYF | TRBJ2-3 | TRBD2 | . | TRBV2
TGTGCCAGCGTACGGGGTGGTGGAACTGAAGCTTTCTTT | CASVRGGGTEAFF | TRBJ1-1 | . | . | TRBV12-3/TRBV12-4
TGTGCCAGTAGTGTAGGGGGACTAGTAATCAATGAGCAGTTCTTC | CASSVGGLVINEQFF | TRBJ2-1 | TRBD2 | once | TRBV19
TGTGCCAGCAGGACTAGCGGACGCTTGGATAATGAGCAGTTCTTC | CASRTSGRLDNEQFF | TRBJ2-1 | TRBD2 | . | TRBV13
TGCAGCGTGAAATCGGGACTAGCGGGAGACGAGCAGTACTTC | CSVKSGLAGDEQYF | TRBJ2-7 | TRBD2 | few | TRBV29-1
TGTGCCAGCAGTCAACGACTAGCGGAGGGCTACGAGCAGTACTTC | CASSQRLAEGYEQYF | TRBJ2-7 | TRBD2 | . | TRBV6-6
TGCAGTGCCCCTAGATCAGATACGCAGTATTTT | CSAPRSDTQYF | TRBJ2-3 | . | . | TRBV20-1
TGTGCCAGCAGTTACTTTAGGACAGATGAGCAGTTCTTC | CASSYFRTDEQFF | TRBJ2-1 | . | few | TRBV6-2/TRBV6-3
TGTGCCAGCAGCAGAGGACACCACTACAATGAGCAGTTCTTC | CASSRGHHYNEQFF | TRBJ2-1 | . | . | TRBV21-1
TGTGCCAGCAGTTTTGGGGACAGACCTTACGAGCAGTACTTC | CASSFGDRPYEQYF | TRBJ2-7 | TRBD1 | . | TRBV28
TGTGCCAGCAGCTTTCAGGGGGCGCGGAGCGCTGAAGCTTTCTTT | CASSFQGARSAEAFF | TRBJ1-1 | TRBD1 | once | TRBV3-1/TRBV3-2
TGTGCCAGCAGCCAAGGGGGATTAACTAGTAAGGATGAGCAGTTCTTC | CASSQGGLTSKDEQFF | TRBJ2-1 | . | few | TRBV4-2
TGCGCCAGCAGCCAAGATAGAAGGGGGACAGCCAGTTTCTCTGGAAACACCATATATTTT | CASSQDRRGTASFSGNTIYF | TRBJ1-3 | TRBD1 | . | TRBV4-1
TGTGCCAGCAGCGAGGATAGACTAGCGGGAGGGGGTGAGCAGTTCTTC | CASSEDRLAGGGEQFF | TRBJ2-1 | TRBD2 | . | TRBV11-2
TGTGCCAGCAGTTACTCGGCGGGTACTGAAGCTTTCTTT | CASSYSAGTEAFF | TRBJ1-1 | . | once | TRBV6-5
TGTGCCAGCAGCTTTCATGGGAGCGCCACAGATACGCAGTATTTT | CASSFHGSATDTQYF | TRBJ2-3 | . | . | TRBV7-9
TGTGCCAGCAGTCGACAGGCCCTCAGGTGGTCCCAGTACTTC | CASSRQALRWSQYF | TRBJ2-5 | . | few | TRBV28
TGTGCCAGCAGAAACAGGGGTCCCAATCAGCCCCAGCATTTT | CASRNRGPNQPQHF | TRBJ1-5 | TRBD1 | . | TRBV28
TGTGCCTGGAGTGTACGTCGAACAGTTCATGGCTACACCTTC | CAWSVRRTVHGYTF | TRBJ1-2 | . | . | TRBV30
TGTGCCAGCAGCTTGGTGGGGCAGCAAGAGACCCAGTACTTC | CASSLVGQQETQYF | TRBJ2-5 | . | . | TRBV5-6
TGTGCTAGTGGTTTGGTAGGCCAGGGTCTTCAGCCCCAGCATTTT | CASGLVGQGLQPQHF | TRBJ1-5 | . | few | TRBV12-5
TGTGCCAGCAGTGAGGGGGGGATGGTGAACACTGAAGCTTTCTTT | CASSEGGMVNTEAFF | TRBJ1-1 | . | . | TRBV6-2/TRBV6-3
TGCAGTGCTAGTTACCCGACTAGCGGGAGGGGAGAGACCCAGTACTTC | CSASYPTSGRGETQYF | TRBJ2-5 | TRBD2 | . | TRBV20-1
TGTGCCACCCAACAGGGCATGAACACTGAAGCTTTCTTT | CATQQGMNTEAFF | TRBJ1-1 | . | . | TRBV15
TGTGCCAGTAGTATAGGGGTCCGGAGGGACTATGGCTACACCTTC | CASSIGVRRDYGYTF | TRBJ1-2 | . | few | TRBV19
TGTGCCAGTACCCCACCAGGGGGCGATAGCTCCTACAATGAGCAGTTCTTC | CASTPPGGDSSYNEQFF | TRBJ2-1 | TRBD1 | . | TRBV19
TGTGCCACCAGCAGAGATTTAGATAATTCACCCCTCCACTTT | CATSRDLDNSPLHF | TRBJ1-6 | . | . | TRBV15
TGTGCCAGTAGTATCGCGATCGTTAACGAGCAGTACTTC | CASSIAIVNEQYF | TRBJ2-7 | . | . | TRBV19
TGTGCCAGCAGCCCAAGACTAAGATACAATGAGCAGTTCTTC | CASSPRLRYNEQFF | TRBJ2-1 | . | many | TRBV7-9
TGTGCCTGGAGTACTGGACAGAACACTGAAGCTTTCTTT | CAWSTGQNTEAFF | TRBJ1-1 | . | . | TRBV30
TGTGCCAGCAGTACGACACGCCAAGAGACCCAGTACTTC | CASSTTRQETQYF | TRBJ2-5 | . | . | TRBV6-6
TGTGCCTGGGTGGAGTTGACTAGCGGCCTATACAATGAGCAGTTCTTC | CAWVELTSGLYNEQFF | TRBJ2-1 | TRBD2 | . | TRBV30
TGTGCCATCAGCCCGGGACAGCCTAATTCACCCCTCCACTTT | CAISPGQPNSPLHF | TRBJ1-6 | TRBD1 | . | TRBV10-3
TGTGCCAGCAGCTCAACCCCAAGCGGGAAGACCTACGAGCAGTACTTC | CASSSTPSGKTYEQYF | TRBJ2-7 | TRBD2 | few | TRBV4-2
TGTGCCAGCAAGACAACGATGAGAGCGAACACTGAAGCTTTCTTT | CASKTTMRANTEAFF | TRBJ1-1 | . | . | TRBV27
TGTGCCAGCAGTGTACTAGCGGGAGGACGGAATGAGCAGTTCTTC | CASSVLAGGRNEQFF | TRBJ2-1 | TRBD2 | . | TRBV6-2/TRBV6-3
TGTGCCAGCAGCTTAGGGGTAGCGGGGGGTCGTAATGAGCAGTTCTTC | CASSLGVAGGRNEQFF | TRBJ2-1 | TRBD2 | once | TRBV7-9